Listed below are T cell receptor beta chains from one sample, sequenced in a study of blood T cell repertoires in COVID-19. The repertoire was sequenced with immunoSEQ multiplex PCR; TCRdb's copy has only in-frame clones and lacks some. The profile shows approximately 230,000 clones, approximately 84% of them singletons. The material sequenced was PBMCs or T cells enriched from blood (not recorded which). Receptors originate from a middle-aged man who had recovered from COVID-19. CDR3s include the opening cysteine and the closing phenylalanine or tryptophan. D genes are given only for firm matches. Size is omitted from some rows. Given values are once, few, many or a class for expanded clones.

abundance,d_gene,v_gene,j_gene,CDR3aa,CDR3nt
NA,NA,TRBV25-1,TRBJ2-2,CASSPKGRELFF,TGTGCCAGCAGTCCCAAGGGGAGGGAGCTGTTTTTT
NA,TRBD2,TRBV30,TRBJ2-5,CAWSMSGGETQYF,TGTGCCTGGAGTATGTCGGGAGGAGAGACCCAGTACTTC
NA,NA,TRBV5-1,TRBJ2-7,CASSFGEATYEQYF,TGCGCCAGCAGCTTCGGGGAAGCGACGTACGAGCAGTACTTC
NA,NA,TRBV7-9,TRBJ1-2,CASSLERGYGYTF,TGTGCCAGCAGCTTAGAGCGCGGCTATGGCTACACCTTC
NA,NA,TRBV25-1,TRBJ2-7,CASRPQGPRDEQYF,TGTGCCAGCAGGCCTCAGGGTCCCCGGGACGAGCAGTACTTC
NA,TRBD1,TRBV9,TRBJ1-3,CASSVTQGPGSGNTIYF,TGTGCCAGCAGCGTTACACAGGGGCCCGGCTCTGGAAACACCATATATTTT
NA,TRBD2,TRBV7-3,TRBJ2-3,CASSLIGAGASDTQYF,TGTGCCAGCAGCTTAATCGGGGCGGGAGCTTCAGATACGCAGTATTTT
few,TRBD1,TRBV30,TRBJ1-1,CAWSVSGDSEAFF,TGTGCCTGGAGTGTATCGGGGGACAGTGAAGCTTTCTTT
NA,NA,TRBV29-1,TRBJ2-7,CSVLGGQALYEQYF,TGCAGCGTTCTGGGGGGGCAAGCGCTTTACGAGCAGTACTTC
NA,NA,TRBV18,TRBJ2-1,CASSPEGGLYNEQFF,TGTGCCAGCTCACCAGAGGGGGGGCTGTACAATGAGCAGTTCTTC
NA,NA,TRBV4-3,TRBJ1-5,CASSQEMEQPQHF,TGCGCCAGCAGCCAAGAAATGGAGCAGCCCCAGCATTTT
NA,NA,TRBV9,TRBJ1-5,CASSVDPTGDQPQHF,TGTGCCAGCAGCGTAGACCCTACGGGTGATCAGCCCCAGCATTTT
NA,TRBD2,TRBV18,TRBJ2-2,CASSPGTSGTGELFF,TGTGCCAGCTCACCCGGGACTAGCGGGACCGGGGAGCTGTTTTTT
many,NA,TRBV9,TRBJ2-7,CASSVDPQRGEQYF,TGTGCCAGCAGCGTAGATCCCCAAAGGGGCGAGCAGTACTTC
NA,NA,TRBV4-1,TRBJ2-5,CASSQDPAQETQYF,TGCGCCAGCAGCCAAGACCCTGCGCAAGAGACCCAGTACTTC
NA,NA,TRBV5-1,TRBJ2-5,CASSLGPPQETQYF,TGCGCCAGCAGCTTGGGGCCCCCGCAAGAGACCCAGTACTTC
few,NA,TRBV11-2,TRBJ2-7,CASSQDRLVSQQYF,TGTGCCAGCAGCCAAGACAGACTAGTTTCACAGCAGTACTTC
NA,TRBD1,TRBV28,TRBJ1-2,CASSSRGPVLGYTF,TGTGCCAGCAGTTCGAGGGGGCCTGTTCTGGGCTACACCTTC
NA,NA,TRBV29-1,TRBJ2-6,CSVSSTWSGANVLTF,TGCAGCGTTAGCTCAACCTGGTCTGGGGCCAACGTCCTGACTTTC
NA,TRBD1,TRBV12-3/TRBV12-4,TRBJ2-7,CASSIEDRRVQYF,TGTGCCAGCAGCATAGAGGACAGGCGGGTGCAGTACTTC
NA,TRBD2,TRBV2,TRBJ2-2,CASTRPGLAAGELFF,TGTGCCAGCACCCGACCTGGACTAGCCGCCGGGGAGCTGTTTTTT
NA,NA,TRBV4-1,TRBJ1-4,CASSQETGATNEKLFF,TGCGCCAGCAGCCAAGAGACCGGGGCAACTAATGAAAAACTGTTTTTT
NA,TRBD2,TRBV4-3,TRBJ2-3,CASSQDPPASGVGNTQYF,TGCGCCAGCAGCCAAGATCCCCCGGCTAGCGGGGTCGGGAATACGCAGTATTTT
NA,TRBD2,TRBV3-1/TRBV3-2,TRBJ2-1,CASSHHWASGRASSYNEQFF,TGTGCCAGCAGCCACCACTGGGCTAGCGGGAGGGCCAGCTCCTACAATGAGCAGTTCTTC
NA,TRBD1,TRBV5-4,TRBJ2-2,CASSRPGTGTGELFF,TGTGCCAGCAGCCGTCCCGGGACAGGGACCGGGGAGCTGTTTTTT
NA,NA,TRBV5-1,TRBJ1-6,CASTPGGSSYNSPLHF,TGCGCCAGCACCCCCGGGGGGAGCTCCTATAATTCACCCCTCCACTTT
NA,NA,TRBV6-5,TRBJ1-3,CASMERSGNTIYF,TGTGCCAGCATGGAGAGGTCCGGAAACACCATATATTTT
NA,NA,TRBV6-4,TRBJ2-5,CASSLNGQETQYF,TGTGCCAGCAGTCTGAACGGCCAAGAGACCCAGTACTTC
NA,NA,TRBV5-1,TRBJ1-1,CASSSQGGGTEAFF,TGCGCCAGCAGCTCACAGGGCGGCGGCACTGAAGCTTTCTTT
NA,NA,TRBV5-1,TRBJ2-7,CASSYVGLRGDEQYF,TGCGCCAGCAGCTACGTGGGACTGCGGGGCGACGAGCAGTACTTC
NA,TRBD1,TRBV6-5,TRBJ2-7,CASSTKGTGSYEQYF,TGTGCCAGCAGCACGAAGGGGACAGGGTCCTACGAGCAGTACTTC
NA,TRBD1,TRBV5-1,TRBJ1-4,CASSRTGANEKLFF,TGCGCCAGCAGCCGGACAGGGGCGAATGAAAAACTGTTTTTT
NA,NA,TRBV10-3,TRBJ1-2,CAISDGGNYGYTF,TGTGCCATCAGTGACGGCGGGAACTATGGCTACACCTTC
NA,NA,TRBV6-2/TRBV6-3,TRBJ2-7,CASSIDSSYEQYF,TGTGCCAGCAGTATAGACTCCTCCTACGAGCAGTACTTC
NA,TRBD1,TRBV18,TRBJ2-7,CASSPYDRGGEQYF,TGTGCCAGCTCACCATACGACAGGGGAGGTGAGCAGTACTTC
NA,NA,TRBV7-6,TRBJ2-3,CASSLGESTDTQYF,TGTGCCAGCAGCTTAGGGGAGAGCACAGATACGCAGTATTTT
once,NA,TRBV7-3,TRBJ1-1,CASSPNFFTNTEAFF,TGTGCCAGCAGCCCCAACTTCTTTACCAACACTGAAGCTTTCTTT
NA,NA,TRBV24-1,TRBJ2-3,CATSDLPRFGSTDTQYF,TGTGCCACCAGTGATTTGCCCAGGTTTGGAAGCACAGATACGCAGTATTTT
NA,NA,TRBV7-2,TRBJ1-5,CASSLDREQPQHF,TGTGCCAGCAGCTTAGACCGGGAGCAGCCCCAGCATTTT
few,NA,TRBV7-5,TRBJ1-1,CVRSIKDGVTEAFF,TGTGTCAGAAGCATCAAGGACGGGGTAACTGAAGCTTTCTTT
NA,TRBD1,TRBV28,TRBJ1-5,CASSGDREVWPQHF,TGTGCCAGCAGCGGGGACAGGGAGGTTTGGCCCCAGCATTTT
NA,NA,TRBV18,TRBJ1-5,CASSLGGGHDQPQHF,TGTGCCAGCTCACTCGGGGGAGGTCATGATCAGCCCCAGCATTTT
NA,TRBD1,TRBV29-1,TRBJ1-2,CSVRTGNLHGYTF,TGCAGCGTTAGGACAGGCAATCTTCATGGCTACACCTTC